This T cell receptor (beta chain) was captured by sequencing in a study of cytomegalovirus exposure and HLA in healthy donors. Per the germline V gene, CDR1 is MNHEY and CDR2 is SMNVEV (reference sequence). J gave up 1 base and V 4 bases, and 3 bases lay outside the gene matches. The CDR3 totals 15 residues. Findings and limits, study-wide: Later analysis showed TCR association rates varying by HLA locus, highest for DRB1 and lowest for HLA-C.

PCR used 60 Vbeta primers and 13 Jbeta primers. Using immunoSEQ multiplex PCR, the repertoire was profiled, and TCRdb retains in-frame clones only, with some absent. Among 130,000 to 150,000 clones listed, about three quarters were seen once. Comments on this clone: Its antigen is unidentified.

The clonotype comes from a man aged 18 to 29 in good health and CMV-seronegative. The sequencing sample was made of PBMCs. The chain is built from TRBV27 and TRBJ1-5; 8 nucleotides agree with TRBD1. CDR3 in DNA: TGTGCCAGCAGTTACCAGGGGGCGAGCAATCAGCCCCAGCATTTT. Its protein product is CASSYQGASNQPQHF.